This record looks at one T cell receptor beta chain sequence and its context. Its antigen remains undetermined. Base qualities are not recorded, but no much larger clone differs from it by a single base. The data originate from a study of cytotoxic CD8 clonotypes in ibrutinib-treated CLL (dated by TCRdb to about 2021). Regarding the research as a whole: In this cohort, approximately 15 patients were treatment-naive and roughly 10 were relapsed/refractory, while some 18 had unmutated IGHV. Partial responses were observed in 24 patients and complete responses in 2; after a median follow-up of about 69 months, remission was maintained in 15 or so patients and progression was observed in some twelve. Response samples were obtained after a median of approximately twelve months of treatment, with a range of about 6 to 40 months. Samples averaged about 260,000 productive templates and just under 95,000 productive rearrangements. Longitudinal samples were available for about 30% of the 86 trial participants. Cryopreserved peripheral blood mononuclear cells were obtained prior to treatment, at the time of response, and at either disease progression or sustained remission. Patients were still on ibrutinib when every remission and progressive disease sample was collected.

The time point label here, explained by the study, means: approximately 2 years on ibrutinib. For TCR beta library preparation, 1.5 to 2 micrograms of genomic DNA was extracted from cryopreserved PBMCs. High-throughput TCR beta sequencing was performed on longitudinal blood samples from CLL patients receiving ibrutinib monotherapy. The patients took part in an open-label, single-center phase 2 trial of ibrutinib monotherapy. The germline V gene sets CDR1 to SGHVS and CDR2 to FQNEAQ. Inclusive of the bounding cysteine and phenylalanine, the CDR3 is 14 residues long. The sequence is cut down to CDR3 DNA, 42 bases in frame from base 1. V lost 3 bases and J lost 5 bases; the stretch between them is 14 bases long. Summary of the overall study and its limitations: Public clonotypes were rare and either contracted or stayed stable during treatment, and the rise in clonality at ibrutinib response reflected the expansion of private clonotypes. At baseline, clonality was higher than in age-matched healthy donors and showed a strong correlation with circulating CD8+ T-cell counts. Lymph node repertoires were not examined, and the timing of sampling was not matched between patients in sustained remission and those whose disease progressed. At ibrutinib response clonality went up, during sustained remission it held steady, and at progression it dropped back toward baseline.

Each clonotype received, on average, about 10x coverage in deep resolution sequencing performed on a MiSeq, where the target depth lay between 1 in 1 million and 1 in 200,000 T cells. The immunoSEQ hsTCRB Kit was used to generate TCR beta libraries. The authors' analysis ran thus. The data were analyzed with ImmunoSEQ Analyzer and ImmunoSEQ Data Assistant, and V, D and J gene assignments followed IMGT definitions. Clonality, which ranges from 0 to 1, was calculated by subtracting the normalized Shannon entropy of productive rearrangement frequencies from one. Public clonotype analysis was restricted to overrepresented clonotypes comprising at least 0.05% of each patient's repertoire. Around 14 repertoires from age-matched healthy donors, obtained from immuneACCESS, served as clonality controls. The table was pulled from immuneACCESS by TCRdb, which kept in-frame rearrangements only. Such tables lose some clones; where checked, under half of the loss comes from unresolved V genes, and the rest has no known cause. The V and J calls and clone size were taken over from that table, and D and trimming were inferred from the DNA. The sample profile shows tens of thousands of clones; around four fifths of them were found once. The ten most abundant clones make up about 39% of the sample.

The chain couples TRBV7-8 to TRBJ2-7; the D gene is unclear. The sample consisted of PBMCs, taken after 24 months of ibrutinib treatment. The origin of this receptor is a human donor with chronic lymphocytic leukemia. The DNA reads as follows: TGTGCCAGCAGCTTTTCTCCAACACGGAACGAGCAGTACTTC. This sequence encodes CASSFSPTRNEQYF.